This is a list of T cell receptor beta chains from one sample in a study of shared T cell receptors in the human thymus. Method: immunoSEQ multiplex PCR; TCRdb's copy keeps in-frame clones and lacks some. The table includes 500,000 to 550,000 clones, 70% to 80% detected once. These same records also appear under a second study, on human thymus T cells.

The sequenced material came from thymocytes. These receptors all stem from a boy under three years old with a congenital heart defect. Each CDR3 is given with its conserved first and last residue. The order of the fields is J gene, clone size, D gene, V gene, CDR3 protein, CDR3 DNA. A D gene is named only where the DNA matches it firmly. Size values are once, few and many counts, or a class for expanded clones, and some rows have none.

TRBJ2-7	.	TRBD2	TRBV5-4	CASSLVLANEQYF	TGTGCCAGCAGCTTGGTACTAGCGAACGAGCAGTACTTC
TRBJ1-1	.	.	TRBV4-3	CASSHGRGNTEAFF	TGCGCCAGCAGCCATGGCAGGGGGAACACTGAAGCTTTCTTT
TRBJ2-5	.	.	TRBV25-1	CASSPPGQETQYF	TGTGCCAGCAGTCCTCCGGGACAAGAGACCCAGTACTTC
TRBJ1-5	.	.	TRBV7-8	CASSLLPGSNQPQHF	TGTGCCAGCAGCTTATTACCAGGGAGCAATCAGCCCCAGCATTTT
TRBJ2-1	.	TRBD2	TRBV27	CASSSRGLAGDEQFF	TGTGCCAGCAGTTCCCGAGGACTAGCGGGAGATGAGCAGTTCTTC
TRBJ2-3	.	TRBD2	TRBV4-1	CASSQEGLAGPDTQYF	TGCGCCAGCAGCCAAGAGGGACTAGCGGGGCCAGATACGCAGTATTTT
TRBJ2-1	.	TRBD2	TRBV9	CASSPSGSSYNEQFF	TGTGCCAGCAGCCCTAGCGGGAGCTCCTACAATGAGCAGTTCTTC
TRBJ1-1	.	TRBD1	TRBV5-1	CASSSQGAEAFF	TGCGCCAGCAGCTCACAGGGGGCAGAAGCTTTCTTT
TRBJ1-1	once	.	TRBV5-4	CASSLGRNTEAFF	TGTGCCAGCAGCCTTGGGAGGAACACTGAAGCTTTCTTT
TRBJ1-2	.	TRBD1	TRBV27	CASSAESRDRGEPLYGYTF	TGTGCCAGCAGTGCCGAATCCCGGGACAGGGGGGAACCCTTATATGGCTACACCTTC
TRBJ2-2	.	.	TRBV5-1	CASRPDRGRNTGELFF	TGCGCCAGCAGACCGGACCGGGGTAGGAACACCGGGGAGCTGTTTTTT
TRBJ2-3	.	.	TRBV30	CAWIPKLGVDTQYF	TGTGCCTGGATTCCTAAGTTAGGGGTAGATACGCAGTATTTT
TRBJ2-3	.	.	TRBV11-2	CASSQWSDTQYF	TGTGCCAGCAGCCAGTGGTCGGATACGCAGTATTTT
TRBJ1-2	.	TRBD1	TRBV2	CASRFRDSLRDGYTF	TGTGCCAGCAGATTCCGGGACAGCCTTAGGGATGGCTACACCTTC
TRBJ2-4	.	TRBD2	TRBV4-3	CASSQDGRERNIQYF	TGCGCCAGCAGCCAAGATGGGCGGGAGAGAAACATTCAGTACTTC
TRBJ1-2	.	.	TRBV4-3	CASSQDGPNVLHGYTF	TGCGCCAGCAGCCAAGATGGGCCTAACGTCCTGCATGGCTACACCTTC
TRBJ1-3	.	.	TRBV28	CASTEATGNPGNTIYF	TGTGCCAGCACCGAGGCTACAGGGAACCCTGGAAACACCATATATTTT
TRBJ2-7	.	.	TRBV28	CASSCPRQGLRKQYF	TGTGCCAGCAGTTGCCCCCGGCAGGGTCTACGTAAGCAGTACTTC
TRBJ1-1	.	TRBD1	TRBV4-2	CASSQRQGAPPGSEAFF	TGTGCCAGCAGCCAACGGCAGGGGGCGCCCCCGGGCTCTGAAGCTTTCTTT
TRBJ1-5	.	.	TRBV27	CASSHTGRYQPQHF	TGTGCCAGCAGTCACACCGGGAGGTATCAGCCCCAGCATTTT
TRBJ1-1	few	TRBD1	TRBV7-9	CASSLAWGQGEVNTEAFF	TGTGCCAGCAGCTTAGCGTGGGGACAGGGGGAGGTAAACACTGAAGCTTTCTTT
TRBJ1-4	.	TRBD1	TRBV4-2	CASSRRQGNEKLFF	TGTGCCAGCAGCCGTCGACAGGGTAATGAAAAACTGTTTTTT
TRBJ1-4	.	.	TRBV28	CASSFRGFVTNEKLFF	TGTGCCAGCAGTTTTCGGGGTTTTGTAACTAATGAAAAACTGTTTTTT
TRBJ2-1	.	.	TRBV4-3	CASSQEQSNEQFF	TGCGCCAGCAGCCAAGAACAAAGCAATGAGCAGTTCTTC
TRBJ2-3	.	.	TRBV10-2	CASSEGGGGTDTQYF	TGCGCCAGCAGTGAAGGAGGGGGCGGGACAGATACGCAGTATTTT
TRBJ1-5	few	.	TRBV5-1	CASSLGLNQPQHF	TGCGCCAGCAGCTTGGGTCTCAATCAGCCCCAGCATTTT
TRBJ2-5	once	.	TRBV21-1	CASRHRDETQYF	TGTGCCAGCAGACACAGGGACGAGACCCAGTACTTC
TRBJ2-2	.	.	TRBV27	CASSPQTGSGELFF	TGTGCCAGCAGTCCACAGACCGGATCGGGGGAGCTGTTTTTT
TRBJ2-2	.	TRBD1	TRBV25-1	CASRTDRGLTGELFF	TGTGCCAGCCGCACGGACAGGGGGCTCACCGGGGAGCTGTTTTTT
TRBJ2-7	.	.	TRBV6-5	CASSLPLSYEQYF	TGTGCCAGCAGTCTTCCTCTTTCCTACGAGCAGTACTTC
TRBJ2-2	.	.	TRBV9	CASSPERADTGELFF	TGTGCCAGCAGCCCGGAGCGGGCGGACACCGGGGAGCTGTTTTTT
TRBJ2-6	.	.	TRBV5-6	CASSLAQVHSGANVLTF	TGTGCCAGCAGCTTGGCACAGGTCCACTCTGGGGCCAACGTCCTGACTTTC
TRBJ2-5	.	.	TRBV25-1	CASSEYKGLGETQYF	TGTGCCAGCAGTGAATACAAGGGGTTGGGGGAGACCCAGTACTTC
TRBJ1-1	few	.	TRBV5-1	CASSPSGDTEAFF	TGCGCCAGCTCCCCGTCAGGGGACACTGAAGCTTTCTTT
TRBJ2-7	.	TRBD1	TRBV11-3	CASSSSLWGQYHYEQYF	TGTGCCAGCAGCTCGAGCCTTTGGGGACAGTACCACTACGAGCAGTACTTC
TRBJ1-1	.	.	TRBV6-1	CASSEECALTTEAFF	TGTGCCAGCAGTGAAGAATGTGCTCTAACCACTGAAGCTTTCTTT
TRBJ1-6	.	TRBD1	TRBV30	CAWSPTGTGDSPLHF	TGTGCCTGGAGCCCAACCGGGACAGGGGATTCACCCCTCCACTTT
TRBJ1-5	.	.	TRBV28	CASSPLLPGGPTQPQHF	TGTGCCAGCAGTCCTCTCCTGCCCGGTGGGCCCACTCAGCCCCAGCATTTT
TRBJ2-1	.	TRBD2	TRBV28	CASSPPGLAGVVTYNEQFF	TGTGCCAGCAGTCCCCCGGGACTAGCGGGAGTCGTGACCTACAATGAGCAGTTCTTC
TRBJ1-4	.	.	TRBV5-1	CASSLSGAEGGKLFF	TGCGCCAGCAGCCTGAGCGGCGCGGAGGGAGGAAAACTGTTTTTT
TRBJ1-3	.	TRBD1	TRBV5-6	CASSMGQGMGNTIYF	TGTGCCAGCAGCATGGGACAGGGGATGGGAAACACCATATATTTT
TRBJ1-5	once	.	TRBV28	CASSLFGSNQPQHF	TGTGCCAGCAGTTTATTCGGTAGCAATCAGCCCCAGCATTTT
TRBJ2-6	.	TRBD1	TRBV4-2	CASSQDARQGAGGANVLTF	TGTGCCAGCAGCCAAGATGCGAGACAGGGGGCAGGGGGGGCCAACGTCCTGACTTTC
TRBJ2-3	few	TRBD2	TRBV5-1	CASSLGLAGSTDTQYF	TGCGCCAGCAGCCTTGGACTAGCGGGGAGCACAGATACGCAGTATTTT
TRBJ2-3	.	.	TRBV6-1	CASRETRPTQYF	TGTGCCAGCAGAGAGACTAGGCCAACGCAGTATTTT
TRBJ1-1	.	TRBD1	TRBV2	CASRLGQGAIEAFF	TGTGCCAGCAGATTAGGACAGGGGGCTATTGAAGCTTTCTTT
TRBJ2-5	.	TRBD2	TRBV4-2	CASSQDKGGREGLQETQYF	TGTGCCAGCAGCCAAGATAAGGGAGGACGGGAGGGCCTCCAAGAGACCCAGTACTTC